This T cell receptor (beta chain) was observed in a study of blood T cell repertoires in COVID-19. Looking at the study overall: Whether acute or convalescent, the COVID-19 samples came from the United States, Italy and Spain. PBMCs, B-cell-depleted T cells, or T cells were the source of the cDNA or gDNA that made up the material.

Study processing details: The assay estimated nucleated cells by amplifying reference gene primers. The protocol was immunoSEQ multiplex PCR, while the TCRdb copy is restricted to in-frame clones and leaves out a portion. V, J and clone size derive from that table, while D and trimming were established from the DNA sequence. Here the sample spans 150,000 to 200,000 clones, 88% being singletons. The germline gives CDR1 SGHAT, CDR2 FQNNGV. The V gene lost 0 bases and the J gene lost 5 bases, with 11 bases spanning the gap. The CDR3 contains 14 residues. The gene calls are TRBV11-2 and TRBJ2-7; D is unresolved. The specimen was peripheral blood. The clonotype was recovered from a human donor in a cohort sampled during active COVID-19. Here the CDR3 reads CASSLDIGTHEQYF. In nucleotides, the CDR3 is TGTGCCAGCAGCTTAGATATTGGCACCCACGAGCAGTACTTC.